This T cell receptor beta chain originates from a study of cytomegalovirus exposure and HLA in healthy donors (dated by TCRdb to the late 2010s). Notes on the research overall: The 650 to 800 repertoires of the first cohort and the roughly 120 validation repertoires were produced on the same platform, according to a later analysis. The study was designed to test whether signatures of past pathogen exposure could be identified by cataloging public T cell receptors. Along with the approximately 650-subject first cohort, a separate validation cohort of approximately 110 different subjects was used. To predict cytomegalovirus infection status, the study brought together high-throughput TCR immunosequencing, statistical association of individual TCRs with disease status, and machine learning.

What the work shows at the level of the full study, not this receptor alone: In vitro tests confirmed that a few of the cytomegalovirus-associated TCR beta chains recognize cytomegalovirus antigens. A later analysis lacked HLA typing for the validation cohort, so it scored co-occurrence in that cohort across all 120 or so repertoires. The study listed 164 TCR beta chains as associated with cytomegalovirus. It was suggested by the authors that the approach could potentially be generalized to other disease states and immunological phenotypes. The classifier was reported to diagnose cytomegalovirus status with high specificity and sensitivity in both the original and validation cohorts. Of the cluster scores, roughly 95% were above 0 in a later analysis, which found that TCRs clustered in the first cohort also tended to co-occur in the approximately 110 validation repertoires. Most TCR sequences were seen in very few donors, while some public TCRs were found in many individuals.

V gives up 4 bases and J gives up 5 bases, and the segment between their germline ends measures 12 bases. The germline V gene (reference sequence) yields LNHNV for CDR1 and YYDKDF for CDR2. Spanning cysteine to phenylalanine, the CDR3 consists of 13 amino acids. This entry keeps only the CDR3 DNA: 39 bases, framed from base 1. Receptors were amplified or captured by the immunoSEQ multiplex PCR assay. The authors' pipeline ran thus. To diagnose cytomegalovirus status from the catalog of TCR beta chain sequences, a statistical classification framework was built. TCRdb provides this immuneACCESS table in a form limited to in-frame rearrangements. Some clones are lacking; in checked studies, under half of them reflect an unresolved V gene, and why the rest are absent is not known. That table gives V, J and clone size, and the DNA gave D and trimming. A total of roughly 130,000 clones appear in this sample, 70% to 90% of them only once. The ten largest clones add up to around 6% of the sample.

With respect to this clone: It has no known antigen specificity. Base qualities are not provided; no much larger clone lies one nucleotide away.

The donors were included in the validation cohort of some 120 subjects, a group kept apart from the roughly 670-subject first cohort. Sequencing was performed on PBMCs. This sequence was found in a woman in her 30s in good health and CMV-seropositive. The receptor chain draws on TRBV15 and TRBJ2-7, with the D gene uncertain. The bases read TGTGCCACCAGCACCGAGCTATTTGACGAGCAGTACTTC. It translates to CATSTELFDEQYF.